This entry lists 32 T cell receptor beta chains sequenced from one sample in a study of cytomegalovirus exposure and HLA in healthy donors. Both 60 Vbeta primers and 13 Jbeta primers went into the PCR. Assay: immunoSEQ multiplex PCR; the TCRdb copy retains only in-frame clones and omits some. Recorded for this sample: 65,000 to 90,000 clones. The material sequenced was PBMCs. Source of these receptors: a female donor in good health and CMV-seropositive.

The chain joins TRBV5-1 to TRBJ1-1, with 10 bases identical to TRBD1. Germline-derived CDR1 and CDR2 are SGHRS and YFSETQ. The CDR3 sequence is 14 residues long. V lost 0 bases and J lost 4; bases outside the gene matches: 0. The CDR3 protein is CASSLGQGATEAFF. The CDR3 DNA is TGCGCCAGCAGCTTGGGACAGGGGGCCACTGAAGCTTTCTTT.

The V call is TRBV4-2, the J call TRBJ2-5; maybe TRBD2 (6 bases). The CDR3 is made up of 17 amino acids. V lost 0 bases and J lost 6, with 20 bases in between. The germline gives CDR1 LGHNA, CDR2 YNFKEQ. CDR3 amino acids: CASSQERDWGSGQTQYF. In nucleotides, the CDR3 is TGTGCCAGCAGCCAAGAACGGGACTGGGGGAGTGGACAGACCCAGTACTTC.

This chain connects TRBV15 to TRBJ1-1; D is uncertain. Trimming cost V 6 bases and J 1 base, with 6 bases left between them. The CDR3 runs to 12 residues. The germline CDR1 and CDR2 sequences are LNHNV and YYDKDF (reference sequence). The CDR3: CATRSQNTEAFF. In nucleotides, the CDR3 is TGTGCCACCAGGAGCCAGAACACTGAAGCTTTCTTT.

This chain connects TRBV6-1 to TRBJ2-5; the D gene is possibly TRBD2 (5 bases). CDR3 length: 12 residues. Per the germline V gene, CDR1 is MNHNS and CDR2 is SASEGT. Trimming took 10 bases from V and 1 from J, leaving 10 bases between them. CDR3 sequence (DNA): TGTGCCACCTCGGCGGGCCAAGAGACCCAGTACTTC. This encodes CATSAGQETQYF.

This chain joins TRBV6-5 and TRBJ1-4; 7 bases align to TRBD1. The trim removed 3 bases at V and 5 bases at J, leaving 9 bases unmatched. The CDR3 extends over 16 amino acids. Germline V gene sequence: CDR1 MNHEY, CDR2 SVGAGI. CDR3 amino acids: CASSYRWTGVNEKLFF. CDR3 nucleotide sequence: TGTGCCAGCAGTTATCGATGGACAGGAGTGAATGAAAAACTGTTTTTT.

The CDR3 reads CASSAGTGGTDTQYF. The CDR3 DNA sequence: TGTGCCAGCAGTGCCGGGACAGGGGGCACAGATACGCAGTATTTT. The V gene is TRBV6-4, the J gene TRBJ2-3; the match to TRBD1 covers 10 bases. With V trimmed by 4 bases and J by 1 base, 2 bases remained unmatched. In germline, CDR1 is MRHNA, CDR2 SNTAGT. The CDR3 runs 15 residues.

This rearrangement joins TRBV7-2 to TRBJ1-1; D unresolved. The CDR3 contains 12 residues. With 5 bases removed from V and 2 bases from J, the gap between germline ends came to 6 bases. Germline V gene data show CDR1 as SGHTA and CDR2 as FQGNSA. CDR3 amino acids: CASSPYNTEAFF. Here the CDR3 DNA reads TGTGCCAGCAGCCCTTATAACACTGAAGCTTTCTTT.

The chain links TRBV18 to TRBJ1-6; no reliable D call. There are 15 residues in the CDR3. Germline CDR1 and CDR2: KGHSH and LQKENI. V was cut by 5 bases and J by 0 bases, with 8 bases left in between. CDR3 loop: CASSADISYNSPLHF. CDR3 DNA: TGTGCCAGCTCAGCAGACATCTCCTATAATTCACCCCTCCACTTT.

The genes are TRBV23-1 and TRBJ2-7; 13 nucleotides agree with TRBD2. TRBV23-1 is assigned to the ORF class and has an uncertain function. This CDR3 is 16 amino acids long. J was trimmed by 5 bases and V by 6 bases; bases with no gene match: 10. CDR3 DNA: TGCGCCAGCAGATCTACGAGGACTAGCGGGAGAGACGAGCAGTACTTC. Encoded protein: CASRSTRTSGRDEQYF.

The V call is TRBV27, the J call TRBJ1-2; D is perhaps TRBD1 (5 bases). CDR3 length: 13 residues. The germline V and J ends were trimmed by 10 bases and 4 bases, with 16 bases remaining between them. In germline, CDR1 is MNHEY, CDR2 SMNVEV (reference sequence). CDR3 nucleotide sequence: TGTGCCAACACCCACCCAGGGTCCTATGGCTACACCTTC. It is translated as CANTHPGSYGYTF.

The chain links TRBV18 to TRBJ1-2; D is ambiguous. This CDR3 comprises 13 residues. Trimming removed 3 bases at V and 0 bases at J, with 5 bases between. CDR1 and CDR2 from the germline V gene are KGHSH and LQKENI. The CDR3 loop reads CASSPGANYGYTF. The DNA of the CDR3 is TGTGCCAGCTCACCTGGAGCTAACTATGGCTACACCTTC.

This chain uses TRBV6-5 with TRBJ2-7; D perhaps matches TRBD2 (5 bases). The germline gives CDR1 MNHEY, CDR2 SVGAGI. V was clipped by 3 bases and J by 0 bases, with 15 bases between them. The CDR3 sequence is 16 residues long. This CDR3 is CASSYSAGVFSYEQYF. The CDR3 DNA reads TGTGCCAGCAGTTATAGCGCTGGGGTTTTCTCCTACGAGCAGTACTTC.

This chain uses TRBV6-5 with TRBJ1-1, with D tentatively TRBD1 (5 bases). The V end lost 11 bases, the J end lost 0 bases, and 13 bases lay between the germline ends. Germline V lookup: CDR1 MNHEY, CDR2 SVGAGI. This CDR3 has 13 residues. This CDR3 is CAAGETLNTEAFF. The CDR3 nucleotides read TGTGCCGCGGGGGAGACATTGAACACTGAAGCTTTCTTT.

This chain connects TRBV27 to TRBJ1-1, with 7 bases matching TRBD1. The CDR3 totals 16 residues. CDR1 is MNHEY and CDR2 is SMNVEV in the germline V gene (reference sequence). With 7 bases clipped from V and 4 bases from J, the junction kept 15 bases outside the gene matches. The CDR3 reads CASTPRGQPGGTEAFF. As DNA, the CDR3 is TGTGCCAGCACTCCAAGGGGGCAGCCTGGGGGCACTGAAGCTTTCTTT.

J is TRBJ2-7 and V is TRBV29-1; 10 bases fit TRBD1. CDR3 length equals 13 residues. Germline V gene sequence: CDR1 SQVTM, CDR2 ANQGSEA. V was clipped by 6 bases and J by 2 bases; unmatched bases: 4. The CDR3 sequence: CSVRQGAPYEQYF. The DNA of the CDR3 is TGCAGCGTACGACAGGGGGCTCCCTACGAGCAGTACTTC.

This chain uses TRBV4-3 with TRBJ2-7; 10 positions agree with TRBD2. The CDR3 spans 15 residues. The germline CDR1 and CDR2 sequences are LGHNA and YSLEER. Unmatched junction bases numbered 6, after V lost 4 bases and J lost 3 bases. The CDR3 DNA sequence: TGCGCCAGCAGCCCGCTAGCGGGAGCGTTCTACGAGCAGTACTTC. This codes for CASSPLAGAFYEQYF.

This chain connects TRBV11-2 to TRBJ2-1, with 13 positions matching TRBD2. Germline V gene sequence: CDR1 SGHAT, CDR2 FQNNGV. This CDR3 contains 14 residues. Trimming took 4 bases from V and 6 from J; bases not matched to a gene: 0. In DNA form, the CDR3 reads TGTGCCAGCAGCTGGACTAGCGGGGGCAATGAGCAGTTCTTC. Translating gives CASSWTSGGNEQFF.

The chain carries TRBV10-1 and TRBJ2-1; 14 bases are shared with TRBD2. Germline trimming cut 4 bases from V and 7 bases from J; bases unmatched to any gene: 3. The CDR3 is made up of 15 amino acids. The germline gives CDR1 WNHNN, CDR2 SYGVQD (reference sequence). The CDR3 is CASSGGTSGSNEQFF. Here the CDR3 DNA reads TGCGCCAGCAGTGGCGGGACTAGCGGGAGTAATGAGCAGTTCTTC.

The chain carries TRBV19 and TRBJ2-7, with TRBD1 matching over 7 bases. With 5 bases clipped from V and 3 bases from J, the junction kept 13 bases outside the gene matches. Germline assignment: CDR1 LNHDA and CDR2 SQIVND (reference sequence). The CDR3 contains 16 residues. CDR3 DNA sequence: TGTGCCAGTAGTCCGACCAGGGGGAGAGGAGGCTACGAGCAGTACTTC. Encoded protein: CASSPTRGRGGYEQYF.

This chain links TRBV9 with TRBJ2-1; TRBD2 agrees at 8 bases. Germline-derived CDR1 and CDR2 are SGDLS and YYNGEE. J was trimmed by 0 bases and V by 5 bases; bases with no gene match: 4. CDR3 length: 15 residues. The CDR3 region is CASSRSGGSYNEQFF. The CDR3 coding sequence is TGTGCCAGCAGTAGAAGCGGGGGCTCCTACAATGAGCAGTTCTTC.

The chain carries TRBV4-1 and TRBJ2-1; D is unclear. The germline gives CDR1 MGHRA, CDR2 YSYEKL. This CDR3 spans 12 amino acids. Trimming pared 3 bases from V and 4 bases from J, leaving 4 bases between. The CDR3 DNA sequence: TGCGCCAGCAGCCACGCGTACAATGAGCAGTTCTTC. Translated: CASSHAYNEQFF.

The chain has TRBV27 and TRBJ1-2; TRBD1 aligns across 10 bases. CDR3 size: 15 residues. Per germline, CDR1 MNHEY and CDR2 SMNVEV (reference sequence). Unmatched junction bases numbered 7, after V lost 6 bases and J lost 3 bases. This chain's CDR3 is CASRPTGGGYYGYTF. The CDR3 coding sequence is TGTGCCAGCAGACCGACAGGGGGCGGGTACTATGGCTACACCTTC.

The V and J genes are TRBV5-6 and TRBJ1-2; TRBD1 matches 8 bases. The length of the CDR3 is 13 residues. V trimming: 3 bases; J trimming: 7 bases; junction bases outside the gene matches: 5. The germline gives CDR1 SGHDT, CDR2 YYEEEE. CDR3 protein: CASSSDRVRGYTF. The CDR3 coding sequence is TGTGCCAGCAGCTCGGACAGGGTACGTGGCTACACCTTC. Based on the CDR3 plus reference TRBV5-6 and TRBJ1-2, the full variable domain is DAGVTQSPTHLIKTRGQQVTLRCSPKSGHDTVSWYQQALGQGPQFIFQYYEEEERQRGNFPDRFSGHQFPNYSSELNVNALLLGDSALYLCASSSDRVRGYTFGSGTRLTVV.

This chain connects TRBV11-2 to TRBJ2-7; D perhaps matches TRBD1 (5 bases). The germline CDR1 and CDR2 sequences are SGHAT and FQNNGV. This CDR3 is built from 14 residues. Trimming shortened V by 1 base and J by 4 bases, and 11 bases separated the two germline ends. The CDR3 loop reads CASSLVRGRYEQYF. The CDR3 coding sequence is TGTGCCAGCAGCTTAGTTAGGGGCAGGTACGAGCAGTACTTC.

The J gene is TRBJ1-1, the V gene TRBV19, with a weak D call TRBD1 (5 bases). Germline V gene sequence: CDR1 LNHDA, CDR2 SQIVND (reference sequence). V was cut by 5 bases and J by 4 bases, with 11 bases left in between. This CDR3 comprises 13 residues. CDR3: CASSARGFTEAFF. The CDR3 nucleotides are TGTGCCAGTAGTGCCCGGGGGTTCACTGAAGCTTTCTTT.

The rearrangement uses TRBV29-1 and TRBJ2-1; 7 bases line up with TRBD2. Trimming at V came to 7 bases and at J to 3 bases, leaving 6 bases not matched to a gene. Germline lookup yields CDR1 SQVTM and CDR2 ANQGSEA. The CDR3 sequence is 13 residues long. As DNA, the CDR3 is TGCAGCGGGGGAGCGGGGTTCTACAATGAGCAGTTCTTC. Translated, it gives CSGGAGFYNEQFF.

The V gene is TRBV28, the J gene TRBJ1-1, with D maybe TRBD1 (6 bases). Germline assignment: CDR1 MDHEN and CDR2 SYDVKM. The CDR3 has 12 residues. The V gene lost 5 bases and the J gene lost 8 bases, with 12 bases spanning the gap. Written as DNA, the CDR3 is TGTGCCAGCAGTGGGGGGGGCAGAGAAGCTTTCTTT. Protein product: CASSGGGREAFF.

CDR3 loop: CASSLGPWTAEETQYF. The CDR3 nucleotides are TGTGCCAGCAGCTTGGGGCCCTGGACAGCCGAAGAGACCCAGTACTTC. The V and J genes are TRBV5-7 and TRBJ2-5; possibly TRBD1 for D (6 bases). TRBV5-7 counts as an open reading frame of uncertain function. V dropped 0 bases and J dropped 3 bases, with 15 bases sitting between them. The CDR3 contains 16 residues.

The chain employs TRBV27 and TRBJ1-2; TRBD1 matches at 10 bases. The V and J ends lost 6 bases and 3 bases, in that order; junction bases with no gene match: 4. The CDR3 loop spans 14 amino acids. Germline assignment: CDR1 MNHEY and CDR2 SMNVEV (reference sequence). As DNA, the CDR3 is TGTGCCAGCAGAGACAGGGGGCAGTACTATGGCTACACCTTC. Translated: CASRDRGQYYGYTF.

This rearrangement joins TRBV7-3 to TRBJ2-7; tentatively, D is TRBD2 (6 bases). V was shortened by 4 bases and J by 2 bases, with 12 bases between the two germline ends. This CDR3 region has 14 residues. The germline V gene has CDR1 SGHTA and CDR2 FQGTGA. The CDR3 loop is CASSSSGGTYEQYF. The CDR3 nucleotides are TGTGCCAGCAGCTCGTCCGGGGGAACCTACGAGCAGTACTTC. Looking up the rest from reference TRBV7-3 and TRBJ2-7 gives the full variable domain: GAGVSQTPSNKVTEKGKYVELRCDPISGHTALYWYRQSLGQGPEFLIYFQGTGAADDSGLPNDRFFAVRPEGSVSTLKIQRTERGDSAVYLCASSSSGGTYEQYFGPGTRLTVT.

The CDR3 region has the DNA TGTGCCAGCAGTGAGGAGACAGGGGTTAAGCCCCAGCATTTT. It translates to CASSEETGVKPQHF. The V and J genes are TRBV6-1 and TRBJ1-5, with TRBD1 matching over 8 bases. The V and J ends lost 3 bases and 8 bases, in that order; junction bases with no gene match: 6. Per germline, CDR1 MNHNS and CDR2 SASEGT. The CDR3 covers 14 residues.

The chain recombines TRBV7-9 with TRBJ1-2; 8 bases agree with TRBD1. This CDR3 region has 14 residues. In germline, CDR1 is SEHNR, CDR2 FQNEAQ (reference sequence). Unmatched junction bases numbered 8, after V lost 6 bases and J lost 5 bases. Here the CDR3 reads CASRKGQGNYGYTF. For the CDR3, the DNA is TGTGCCAGCAGGAAAGGACAGGGAAATTATGGCTACACCTTC. Looking up the rest from reference TRBV7-9 and TRBJ1-2 gives the full variable domain: DTGVSQNPRHKITKRGQNVTFRCDPISEHNRLYWYRQTLGQGPEFLTYFQNEAQLEKSRLLSDRFSAERPKGSFSTLEIQRTEQGDSAMYLCASRKGQGNYGYTFGSGTRLTVV.